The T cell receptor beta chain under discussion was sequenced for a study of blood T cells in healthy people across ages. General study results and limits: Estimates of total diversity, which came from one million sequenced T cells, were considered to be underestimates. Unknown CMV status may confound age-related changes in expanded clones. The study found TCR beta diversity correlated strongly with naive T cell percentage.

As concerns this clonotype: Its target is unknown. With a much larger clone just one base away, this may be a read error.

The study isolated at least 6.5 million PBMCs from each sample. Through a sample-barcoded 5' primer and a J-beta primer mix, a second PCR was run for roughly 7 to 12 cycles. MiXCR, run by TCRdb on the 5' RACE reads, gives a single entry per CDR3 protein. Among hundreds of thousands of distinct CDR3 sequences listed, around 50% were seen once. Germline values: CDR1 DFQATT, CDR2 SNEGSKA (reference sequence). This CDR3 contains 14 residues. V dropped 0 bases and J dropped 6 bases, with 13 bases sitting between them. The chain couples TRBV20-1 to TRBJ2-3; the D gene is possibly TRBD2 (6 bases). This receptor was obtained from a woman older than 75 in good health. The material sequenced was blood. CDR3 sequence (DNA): TGCAGTGCTAGAGATACGCGCCGGGGGGATACGCAGTATTTT. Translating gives CSARDTRRGDTQYF.